Following are 22 T cell receptor beta chains from one sample sequenced in a study of tumour-infiltrating T cells in Burkitt lymphoma. Produced via immunoSEQ multiplex PCR; TCRdb's table is partial and in-frame only. The sample holds around 1,300 clones, more than 85% seen once. The sequenced sample consisted of tumor tissue. These receptors all come from a human donor with diffuse large B-cell lymphoma.

The chain couples TRBV28 to TRBJ1-1; TRBD1 aligns across 7 bases. V trimming: 5 bases; J trimming: 0 bases; junction bases outside the gene matches: 9. Germline CDR1 MDHEN, CDR2 SYDVKM. The CDR3 loop spans 16 amino acids. The CDR3 region is CASSNRDSNLNTEAFF. The CDR3 coding sequence is TGTGCCAGCAGTAACCGGGACAGCAATTTGAACACTGAAGCTTTCTTT.

This rearrangement joins TRBV7-2 to TRBJ1-2; 8 bases map to TRBD1. CDR3 length: 15 residues. From germline, CDR1 is SGHTA and CDR2 FQGNSA. Trimming at V came to 1 base and at J to 5 bases, leaving 6 bases not matched to a gene. The CDR3 DNA follows: TGTGCCAGCAGCTTAGGACAGGGGCGTTCTTATGGCTACACCTTC. Translation: CASSLGQGRSYGYTF.

The V call is TRBV7-9, the J call TRBJ2-5; 9 bases agree with TRBD2. V trimming: 4 bases; J trimming: 1 base; junction bases outside the gene matches: 1. This CDR3 spans 14 amino acids. Germline CDR1 reads SEHNR; CDR2 reads FQNEAQ (reference sequence). The CDR3 sequence: CASSSTSGQETQYF. CDR3 DNA: TGTGCCAGCAGCTCGACTAGCGGCCAAGAGACCCAGTACTTC.

The rearrangement uses TRBV15 and TRBJ2-3, with 7 bases fitting TRBD1. The CDR3 covers 13 residues. The V segment lost 7 bases and the J segment 4 bases; nucleotides outside the gene matches: 5. CDR1 and CDR2 (germline): LNHNV, YYDKDF (reference sequence). CDR3 residues: CATNDRVSDTQYF. The CDR3 DNA sequence: TGTGCCACCAATGACAGGGTTTCAGATACGCAGTATTTT.

This chain links TRBV6-6 with TRBJ2-3; D remains unclear. Trimming removed 7 bases at V and 6 bases at J, with 11 bases between. Germline assignment: CDR1 MNHNY and CDR2 SVGAGI (reference sequence). The CDR3 consists of 12 residues. CDR3 sequence (DNA): TGTGCCAGCACCGAAACTGGGGATACGCAGTATTTT. It is translated as CASTETGDTQYF.

The chain uses TRBV6-5 and TRBJ1-5; 8 bases are a match to TRBD1. Germline lookup yields CDR1 MNHEY and CDR2 SVGAGI. J lost 2 bases, V lost 5 bases, and 5 bases had no gene match. The CDR3 covers 15 residues. The CDR3: CASSQGARGNQPQHF. DNA for the CDR3: TGTGCCAGCAGTCAGGGGGCAAGGGGCAATCAGCCCCAGCATTTT.

V is TRBV7-9 and J is TRBJ2-7; unclear D gene. Trimming shortened V by 0 bases and J by 2 bases, and 11 bases separated the two germline ends. Per germline, CDR1 SEHNR and CDR2 FQNEAQ (reference sequence). There are 15 residues in the CDR3. CDR3 bases: TGTGCCAGCAGCTTAGCAGTACCTGCCCCCTACGAGCAGTACTTC. This sequence encodes CASSLAVPAPYEQYF. Filled out from reference TRBV7-9 and TRBJ2-7, the complete variable domain reads DTGVSQNPRHKITKRGQNVTFRCDPISEHNRLYWYRQTLGQGPEFLTYFQNEAQLEKSRLLSDRFSAERPKGSFSTLEIQRTEQGDSAMYLCASSLAVPAPYEQYFGPGTRLTVT.

The rearrangement uses TRBV11-2 and TRBJ2-3; D is unresolved. The CDR3 extends over 11 amino acids. The germline V gene encodes CDR1 SGHAT and CDR2 FQNNGV. Trimming left V 3 bases short and J 6 bases short, with 4 bases between. Written as DNA, the CDR3 is TGTGCCAGCAGCTTCGTGGATACGCAGTATTTT. Translated, it gives CASSFVDTQYF. The entire variable domain, with the rest obtained from reference TRBV11-2 and TRBJ2-3, is as follows: EAGVAQSPRYKIIEKRQSVAFWCNPISGHATLYWYQQILGQGPKLLIQFQNNGVVDDSQLPKDRFSAERLKGVDSTLKIQPAKLEDSAVYLCASSFVDTQYFGPGTRLTVL.

This chain links TRBV7-6 with TRBJ2-5; D perhaps matches TRBD2 (7 bases). V dropped 0 bases and J dropped 5 bases, with 13 bases sitting between them. Germline CDR1 SGHVS, CDR2 FNYEAQ. This CDR3 is 15 amino acids long. The CDR3 nucleotides read TGTGCCAGCAGCTTAGCGCGGGGGCCCAAGGAGACCCAGTACTTC. Translation: CASSLARGPKETQYF.

This rearrangement joins TRBV6-5 to TRBJ2-5; D may be TRBD1 (5 bases). The V end lost 6 bases, the J end lost 2 bases, and 10 bases lay between the germline ends. The CDR3 extends over 13 amino acids. Per germline, CDR1 MNHEY and CDR2 SVGAGI. CDR3 in DNA: TGTGCCAGCAGCTACGACAGACAAGAGACCCAGTACTTC. It yields the protein CASSYDRQETQYF.

This clone was observed a single time. V and J are TRBV6-6 and TRBJ1-5; possibly TRBD1 for D (6 bases). CDR3 size: 13 residues. Trimming took 6 bases from V and 4 from J, leaving 10 bases between them. Germline loops: CDR1 MNHNY, CDR2 SVGAGI (reference sequence). The CDR3 loop is CASSRRGNQPQHF. CDR3 sequence (DNA): TGTGCCAGCAGCCGCAGGGGAAATCAGCCCCAGCATTTT.

V is TRBV27 and J is TRBJ1-2, with D hard to call. V was cut by 2 bases and J by 6 bases, with 13 bases left in between. Germline CDR1 and CDR2: MNHEY and SMNVEV (reference sequence). The CDR3 totals 14 residues. CDR3 DNA: TGTGCCAGCAGTTTAATCTTTGGAGCCGATGGCTACACCTTC. Translating it yields CASSLIFGADGYTF.

The table lists this clone with a count of one. The rearrangement links TRBV15 to TRBJ2-1, with D tentatively TRBD2 (5 bases). Trimming cost V 9 bases and J 7 bases, with 13 bases left between them. This CDR3 region has 12 residues. CDR1 and CDR2 (germline): LNHNV, YYDKDF (reference sequence). This CDR3 reads CATRPGGNEQFF. CDR3 bases: TGTGCCACTCGCCCCGGCGGGAATGAGCAGTTCTTC.

This clone has just one count. The gene calls are TRBV2 and TRBJ1-6; maybe TRBD1 (5 bases). Looked up from germline, CDR1 is SNHLY and CDR2 is FYNNEI. This CDR3 region has 13 residues. The V and J ends lost 10 bases and 8 bases respectively, with 15 bases between them. The CDR3 DNA is TGTGCCACCAAAAAACAGGCGGATTCACCCCTCCACTTT. Protein product: CATKKQADSPLHF. Drawing the rest from reference TRBV2 and TRBJ1-6, the complete variable domain is EPEVTQTPSHQVTQMGQEVILRCVPISNHLYFYWYRQILGQKVEFLVSFYNNEISEKSEIFDDQFSVERPDGSNFTLKIRSTKLEDSAMYFCATKKQADSPLHFGNGTRLTVT.

The genes are TRBV11-3 and TRBJ2-5; 9 bases match TRBD2. The J segment lost 2 bases and the V segment lost 1 base, leaving 5 bases of the junction unmatched. Germline lookup yields CDR1 SGHNT and CDR2 YENEEA. This CDR3 is built from 16 residues. CDR3 bases: TGTGCCAGCAGCTTAGGAGCTAGCGGGAAGCAAGAGACCCAGTACTTC. As protein: CASSLGASGKQETQYF.

This clone came up a few times. The chain has TRBV29-1 and TRBJ1-2; possibly TRBD1 for D (6 bases). V shed 6 bases and J shed 5 bases, with 10 bases lying between them. Germline V gives CDR1 SQVTM, CDR2 ANQGSEA. CDR3 length: 11 residues. CDR3 sequence (DNA): TGCAGCGTCGTCGGACAGTATGGCTACACCTTC. This gives the protein CSVVGQYGYTF.

The chain couples TRBV5-1 to TRBJ1-2; weak D call: TRBD1 (6 bases). The V end was cut by 6 bases, the J end by 8 bases, with 23 bases between. Per the germline V gene, CDR1 is SGHRS and CDR2 is YFSETQ. The CDR3 is 15 amino acids. CDR3 nucleotide sequence: TGCGCCAGCACCTTAACCCCGGGGGGGGCAAACGGCTACACCTTC. Its translation: CASTLTPGGANGYTF.

The chain links TRBV29-1 to TRBJ2-1; a weak D match, TRBD1 (6 bases). V lost 1 base, J lost 10 bases, and 8 bases lay in between. The CDR3 has 11 residues. The V gene's germline CDR1 is SQVTM and CDR2 ANQGSEA. The CDR3 here is CSVEVGAEQFF. The DNA of the CDR3 is TGCAGCGTTGAAGTGGGGGCCGAGCAGTTCTTC.

This clone was detected only once. This chain uses TRBV5-1 with TRBJ2-7, with D possibly called TRBD1 or TRBD2 (6 bases each). Germline CDR1 reads SGHRS; CDR2 reads YFSETQ. Trimming pared 6 bases from V and 2 bases from J, leaving 18 bases between. The CDR3 sequence is 15 residues long. The CDR3 protein is CASNGQGPGAYEQYF. DNA for the CDR3: TGCGCCAGCAACGGCCAGGGGCCGGGGGCCTACGAGCAGTACTTC. The whole variable domain, filled in from reference TRBV5-1 and TRBJ2-7, reads KAGVTQTPRYLIKTRGQQVTLSCSPISGHRSVSWYQQTPGQGLQFLFEYFSETQRNKGNFPGRFSGRQFSNSRSEMNVSTLELGDSALYLCASNGQGPGAYEQYFGPGTRLTVT.

The V gene is TRBV6-6, the J gene TRBJ2-5; D might be TRBD2 (7 bases). The CDR3 is 13 residues long. V lost 6 bases to trimming and J lost 5 bases, with 13 bases between them. Per the germline V gene, CDR1 is MNHNY and CDR2 is SVGAGI (reference sequence). CDR3 protein: CASRWGGEETQYF. DNA of the CDR3: TGTGCCAGCAGGTGGGGGGGCGAGGAGACCCAGTACTTC.

The chain carries TRBV29-1 and TRBJ2-2; 9 bases match TRBD1. Germline V gene data show CDR1 as SQVTM and CDR2 as ANQGSEA. This CDR3 region has 16 residues. The V and J ends lost 4 bases and 1 base, in that order; junction bases with no gene match: 7. CDR3 amino acids: CSVASYRGQNTGELFF. CDR3 sequence (DNA): TGCAGCGTTGCGAGCTACAGGGGGCAGAACACCGGGGAGCTGTTTTTT.

In nucleotides, the CDR3 is TGTGCCATCAGTGGAGTAGGCGGGGGGATCTATGGCTACACCTTC. Amino acids: CAISGVGGGIYGYTF. The rearrangement links TRBV10-3 to TRBJ1-2; tentative D call: TRBD1 (5 bases). Trimming pared 4 bases from V and 4 bases from J, leaving 16 bases between. CDR1 is ENHRY and CDR2 is SYGVKD in the germline V gene. CDR3 length: 15 amino acids.